These T cell receptor beta chains were read from a single sample in a study of cytomegalovirus exposure and HLA in healthy donors. The assay was immunoSEQ multiplex PCR, and TCRdb's table has in-frame clones only and misses some. The table records 100,000 to 150,000 clones, roughly 70% of them present only once. Sequences were obtained from PBMCs. The receptors were gathered from a man aged 25 to 45 in good health and CMV-seronegative. Both conserved end residues are part of each CDR3. The order of the fields is clone size, V gene, J gene, D gene, CDR3 DNA, CDR3 protein. D genes are given only for firm matches. The size entry is marked missing in some rows and otherwise reads once, few, many or a size class.

abundance: .; v_gene: TRBV6-5; j_gene: TRBJ1-5; d_gene: .; CDR3nt: TGTGCCAGCAGTTTACGGGTCTCGGGACAGCCCCAGCATTTT; CDR3aa: CASSLRVSGQPQHF
abundance: .; v_gene: TRBV10-2; j_gene: TRBJ2-7; d_gene: TRBD1; CDR3nt: TGCGCCAGCAGTGAGCCCGGAATCAGACAGGGGGCACCCTACGAGCAGTACTTC; CDR3aa: CASSEPGIRQGAPYEQYF
abundance: .; v_gene: TRBV7-9; j_gene: TRBJ2-5; d_gene: .; CDR3nt: TGTGCCAGCAGCTCCGTCGAGACCCAGTACTTC; CDR3aa: CASSSVETQYF
abundance: .; v_gene: TRBV6-1; j_gene: TRBJ1-5; d_gene: .; CDR3nt: TGTGCCAGCAGTCGACAGGTCAATCAGCCCCAGCATTTT; CDR3aa: CASSRQVNQPQHF
abundance: once; v_gene: TRBV2; j_gene: TRBJ2-1; d_gene: .; CDR3nt: TGTGCCAGCAGTGACCCTAGGACTAACTACAATGAGCAGTTCTTC; CDR3aa: CASSDPRTNYNEQFF
abundance: .; v_gene: TRBV6-5; j_gene: TRBJ2-1; d_gene: TRBD2; CDR3nt: TGTGCCAGCAGTTACTCTGCGGGGGATGAGCAGTTCTTC; CDR3aa: CASSYSAGDEQFF
abundance: .; v_gene: TRBV7-9; j_gene: TRBJ2-5; d_gene: .; CDR3nt: TGTGCCAGCAGCACCCAAATGGGACTGCAAGAGACCCAGTACTTC; CDR3aa: CASSTQMGLQETQYF
abundance: .; v_gene: TRBV2; j_gene: TRBJ2-3; d_gene: TRBD1; CDR3nt: TGTGCCAGCAACCGGGACAGGGTGCCAGATACGCAGTATTTT; CDR3aa: CASNRDRVPDTQYF
abundance: .; v_gene: TRBV5-4; j_gene: TRBJ1-2; d_gene: TRBD1; CDR3nt: TGTGCCAGCAGCTTGGGGGACAGGTCTTTCTATGGCTACACCTTC; CDR3aa: CASSLGDRSFYGYTF
abundance: .; v_gene: TRBV6-1; j_gene: TRBJ2-1; d_gene: .; CDR3nt: TGTGCCAGCAGTGAAGTTGGGGCAGGACCCTCCTACAATGAGCAGTTCTTC; CDR3aa: CASSEVGAGPSYNEQFF
abundance: once; v_gene: TRBV5-5; j_gene: TRBJ1-1; d_gene: .; CDR3nt: TGTGCCAGCAGCTTGCTGGACAGAACGAACACTGAAGCTTTCTTT; CDR3aa: CASSLLDRTNTEAFF
abundance: .; v_gene: TRBV11-3; j_gene: TRBJ2-2; d_gene: TRBD2; CDR3nt: TGTGCCAGCAGCTTATCGGGAGGGTTAGACACCGGGGAGCTGTTTTTT; CDR3aa: CASSLSGGLDTGELFF
abundance: .; v_gene: TRBV2; j_gene: TRBJ2-7; d_gene: TRBD1; CDR3nt: TGTGCCAGCAGCCCCTATGACAGGGACAGAACCTACGAGCAGTACTTC; CDR3aa: CASSPYDRDRTYEQYF
abundance: .; v_gene: TRBV2; j_gene: TRBJ1-4; d_gene: .; CDR3nt: TGTGCCAGCAGGGGGTGGGGAGGGGGGTTCGGAAAACTGTTTTTT; CDR3aa: CASRGWGGGFGKLFF
abundance: .; v_gene: TRBV10-2; j_gene: TRBJ2-3; d_gene: .; CDR3nt: TGCGCCAGCAGCCCTAGCACAGATACGCAGTATTTT; CDR3aa: CASSPSTDTQYF
abundance: .; v_gene: TRBV5-6; j_gene: TRBJ2-2; d_gene: .; CDR3nt: TGTGCCAGCAGACCTCAGGGACTGGGGGAGCTGTTTTTT; CDR3aa: CASRPQGLGELFF
abundance: few; v_gene: TRBV19; j_gene: TRBJ2-7; d_gene: TRBD1; CDR3nt: TGTGCCAGTAGTATAAAGGGACAGTACTACGAGCAGTACTTC; CDR3aa: CASSIKGQYYEQYF
abundance: .; v_gene: TRBV5-4; j_gene: TRBJ2-7; d_gene: .; CDR3nt: TGTGCCAGCAGCTACGACCCACGGGGGGCCCTCTACGAGCAGTACTTC; CDR3aa: CASSYDPRGALYEQYF
abundance: .; v_gene: TRBV20-1; j_gene: TRBJ2-5; d_gene: TRBD1; CDR3nt: TGCAGTCAGGGGGCTGAGGAGACCCAGTACTTC; CDR3aa: CSQGAEETQYF
abundance: .; v_gene: TRBV4-1; j_gene: TRBJ1-5; d_gene: .; CDR3nt: TGCGCCAGCAGCCAAGTAGGTAGACAGGCAGATCAGCCCCAGCATTTT; CDR3aa: CASSQVGRQADQPQHF
abundance: .; v_gene: TRBV5-1; j_gene: TRBJ2-3; d_gene: TRBD1; CDR3nt: TGCGCCAGCAGCTTGCCCGGGACAGGGGGGAGTGGTACGCAGTATTTT; CDR3aa: CASSLPGTGGSGTQYF
abundance: .; v_gene: TRBV7-2; j_gene: TRBJ2-7; d_gene: TRBD1; CDR3nt: TGTGCCAGCAGCTACGACGGGACAGGGTCCTACGAGCAGTACTTC; CDR3aa: CASSYDGTGSYEQYF
abundance: once; v_gene: TRBV30; j_gene: TRBJ1-4; d_gene: .; CDR3nt: TGTGCCTGGAGTCGGTGGCAGGGAAGGGAAAAACTGTTTTTT; CDR3aa: CAWSRWQGREKLFF
abundance: few; v_gene: TRBV27; j_gene: TRBJ2-1; d_gene: .; CDR3nt: TGTGCCAGCAGTTCAGCACAGGCCCCTGGGAATGAGCAGTTCTTC; CDR3aa: CASSSAQAPGNEQFF
abundance: .; v_gene: TRBV7-9; j_gene: TRBJ2-7; d_gene: TRBD1; CDR3nt: TGTTCCAGCAGCATTCCCGGGACAGGGAGTTCCTACGAGCAGTACTTC; CDR3aa: CSSSIPGTGSSYEQYF
abundance: .; v_gene: TRBV5-1; j_gene: TRBJ2-3; d_gene: .; CDR3nt: TGCGCCAGCAGCTTGGAACTTATCACAGATACGCAGTATTTT; CDR3aa: CASSLELITDTQYF
abundance: .; v_gene: TRBV7-2; j_gene: TRBJ2-5; d_gene: TRBD2; CDR3nt: TGTGCCAGCAGCTCACGGACTAGCGGGGGGGATGAGACCCAGTACTTC; CDR3aa: CASSSRTSGGDETQYF
abundance: .; v_gene: TRBV7-3; j_gene: TRBJ2-1; d_gene: TRBD2; CDR3nt: TGTGCCAGCAGTTTAGCGGGGTCCTACAATGAGCAGTTCTTC; CDR3aa: CASSLAGSYNEQFF
abundance: .; v_gene: TRBV4-2; j_gene: TRBJ1-5; d_gene: .; CDR3nt: TGTGCCAGCAGCCAAACAGACAGACATCGGAATCAGCCCCAGCATTTT; CDR3aa: CASSQTDRHRNQPQHF
abundance: .; v_gene: TRBV19; j_gene: TRBJ2-7; d_gene: TRBD1; CDR3nt: TGTGCCAGTAACATAAGGGACAGGGCCTACGAGCAGTACTTC; CDR3aa: CASNIRDRAYEQYF
abundance: .; v_gene: TRBV10-3; j_gene: TRBJ2-1; d_gene: .; CDR3nt: TGTGCCATCAGATCACTAGTTGGTGAGCAGTTCTTC; CDR3aa: CAIRSLVGEQFF
abundance: few; v_gene: TRBV12-5; j_gene: TRBJ1-2; d_gene: .; CDR3nt: TGTGCTAGTGGTCCAACGAGCTCCGGGACACAACGCATCCTCTTC; CDR3aa: CASGPTSSGTQRILF
abundance: .; v_gene: TRBV18; j_gene: TRBJ2-5; d_gene: TRBD2; CDR3nt: TGTGCCAGCTCAGCATCCAGCCGGGGGGTACAGGACCTCCAAGAGACCCAGTACTTC; CDR3aa: CASSASSRGVQDLQETQYF
abundance: .; v_gene: TRBV7-9; j_gene: TRBJ1-1; d_gene: .; CDR3nt: TGTTCCAGCAGCCCTAAGGGGGGGAAGGACACTGAAGCTTTCTTT; CDR3aa: CSSSPKGGKDTEAFF
abundance: .; v_gene: TRBV6-5; j_gene: TRBJ2-7; d_gene: TRBD1; CDR3nt: TGTGCCAGCAGGAGGACAGGGGATCGGGAGCAGTACTTC; CDR3aa: CASRRTGDREQYF